This T cell receptor beta chain was identified in a study of STAT3 mutations in large granular lymphocyte leukemia. Findings and caveats of the study: In T-cell large granular lymphocyte leukemia, about half of patients showed multiple immunodominant subclonotypes.

TCRdb keeps only in-frame clones here, not all; method: immunoSEQ multiplex PCR. The repertoire consists of approximately 13,000 clones, with 81% occurring once and the leading ten covering roughly 49%. The CDR3 loop spans 13 amino acids. The germline V gene encodes CDR1 SEHNR and CDR2 FQNEAQ (reference sequence). Trimming shortened V by 4 bases and J by 3 bases, and 7 bases separated the two germline ends. For this clone: Its target is unknown.

The sequence was obtained from a man in his 60s with T-cell large granular lymphocyte leukemia. Some clones in this sample may be carry-over from other donors' samples. The sequenced sample was peripheral blood mononuclear cells. The J gene is TRBJ1-5, the V gene TRBV7-9, with unresolved D. CDR3 sequence (DNA): TGTGCCAGCAGCTCACATGACAATCAGCCCCAGCATTTT. Protein: CASSSHDNQPQHF.